This T cell receptor beta chain was retrieved from a study of regulatory T cells in long-lasting Graves disease. Across the whole study: For a period under 3 months, newly diagnosed Graves' patients had taken antithyroid drugs. Findings and caveats of the study: Patients with persistent disease showed a bias toward TRBV28, TRBJ1-2 and TRBJ2-5. More public clonotypes were shared by persistent patients (approximately 3,000) than by new patients (approximately 1,000).

Combining iRepertoire HTBI primers with Arm-PCR of CDR3 regions, the authors built TCR beta libraries. In TCRdb, the multiplex PCR reads were re-called with MiXCR into one record per CDR3 protein. Of about 440,000 distinct CDR3 sequences listed, 15% are singletons. Trimming shortened V by 5 bases and J by 7 bases, and 13 bases separated the two germline ends. This CDR3 has 12 residues. Germline V gene sequence: CDR1 SGHNT, CDR2 YYREEE (reference sequence). Time point of the sample: newly diagnosed GD, antithyroid drugs for less than 3 months. PBMCs were the source of the RNA used for TCR sequencing. On this clonotype itself: Its target is not known. This clone may be a read error of a much larger clone one base away.

These data also featured in a second study, about T cells in Graves' hyperthyroidism and ophthalmopathy. In that study: The model predicted ophthalmopathy a median roughly 6.3 months before onset.

This specimen was peripheral blood mononuclear cells (PBMCs), taken at new diagnosis, from a patient treated with antithyroid drugs. The J gene is TRBJ2-7, the V gene TRBV5-4, with D unresolved. This clonotype was sampled from a woman aged 25-40 years with Graves disease. The CDR3 loop reads CASRSATGEQYF. The CDR3 DNA reads TGTGCCAGCAGGTCCGCCACCGGTGAGCAGTACTTC.